Below, 17 T cell receptor beta chains from the same sample are listed, as sequenced in a study of shared clonotypes between healthy human individuals (dated by TCRdb to the early 2020s). The library relied on the immunoSEQ multiplex PCR assay. TCRdb's version of the immuneACCESS table is confined to in-frame rearrangements and falls short of the full clone set. An unresolved V gene accounts for under half of the shortfall where checked; the remainder is of unknown origin. In all, the sample holds 2 million to 2.5 million clones, and more than 85% of those were seen once. The ten largest account for 0.3% to 0.4% of the sample. Material: naive CD4+ T cells from PBMCs. The sample's cell subset or site, from its label and the paper: CD45RA+ positively selected. The source is a man aged 18 to 29 in good health. Some clones in this sample may be carry-over from other donors' samples.

This clone was seen only a few times. The chain has TRBV5-1 and TRBJ1-3; the match to TRBD1 covers 7 bases. J lost 0 bases, V lost 4 bases, and 4 bases had no gene match. The length of the CDR3 is 15 residues. Germline CDR1 SGHRS, CDR2 YFSETQ. The CDR3 DNA reads TGCGCCAGCAGCCCGGGACAGAGCTCTGGAAACACCATATATTTT. This sequence encodes CASSPGQSSGNTIYF.

This chain joins TRBV6-9 and TRBJ1-1; D remains ambiguous. V lost 5 bases and J lost 0, with 13 bases in between. The CDR3 consists of 15 residues. CDR1 and CDR2 from the germline V gene are MNHGY and SVAAGI. Written as DNA, the CDR3 is TGTGCCAGCAGTAGGCGAGGTGTGTTGAACACTGAAGCTTTCTTT. Amino acids: CASSRRGVLNTEAFF.

The chain employs TRBV7-2 and TRBJ2-1; 8 bases align to TRBD2. The V segment lost 10 bases and the J segment 2 bases; nucleotides outside the gene matches: 7. The CDR3 is 14 residues long. The germline CDR1 and CDR2 sequences are SGHTA and FQGNSA. Here the CDR3 reads CANRGTRAYNEQFF. The CDR3 DNA follows: TGTGCCAACCGCGGGACTAGGGCCTACAATGAGCAGTTCTTC. The full variable domain, rest sourced from reference TRBV7-2 and TRBJ2-1, is GAGVSQSPSNKVTEKGKDVELRCDPISGHTALYWYRQSLGQGLEFLIYFQGNSAPDKSGLPSDRFSAERTGGSVSTLTIQRTQQEDSAVYLCANRGTRAYNEQFFGPGTRLTVL.

The J gene is TRBJ2-7, the V gene TRBV9; D uncertain. The CDR3 sequence is 13 residues long. Germline V CDR1 and CDR2: SGDLS, YYNGEE. Trimming cost V 4 bases and J 7 bases, with 15 bases left between them. CDR3 sequence: CASSPVGVGEQYF. The CDR3 DNA sequence: TGTGCCAGCAGCCCGGTTGGGGTTGGAGAGCAGTACTTC.

The V gene is TRBV7-3, the J gene TRBJ2-1; D tentatively reads TRBD1 or TRBD2 (5 bases each). Germline loops: CDR1 SGHTA, CDR2 FQGTGA. The CDR3 extends over 15 amino acids. Trimming took off 2 bases at V and 0 bases at J, with 8 bases between the two ends. The DNA for the CDR3 is TGTGCCAGCAGCTTAGACGGGACCTCCTACAATGAGCAGTTCTTC. Amino acids: CASSLDGTSYNEQFF.

Details on this clone: The sample contains more than one DNA sequence encoding this CDR3. The chain uses TRBV5-1 and TRBJ2-3, with TRBD2 matching 11 bases. CDR1 SGHRS and CDR2 YFSETQ come from the germline V gene. Unmatched junction bases numbered 2, after V lost 4 bases and J lost 1 base. The length of the CDR3 is 15 residues. CDR3 sequence reads: CASSLGLAGTDTQYF. CDR3 sequence (DNA): TGCGCCAGCAGCCTGGGACTAGCGGGCACAGATACGCAGTATTTT.

The chain carries TRBV11-3 and TRBJ2-1; D is uncertain. V gave up 1 base and J gave up 6 bases, with 7 bases separating them. The CDR3 contains 13 residues. CDR1 and CDR2 from the germline V gene are SGHNT and YENEEA. The CDR3 nucleotides read TGTGCCAGCAGCTTAGCCCTTACCAATGAGCAGTTCTTC. This encodes CASSLALTNEQFF.

The rearrangement links TRBV28 to TRBJ1-5; 9 bases map to TRBD1. After removal of 3 bases from V and 1 base from J, the junction contained 7 bases not matched to a gene. The CDR3 is made up of 17 amino acids. CDR1 MDHEN and CDR2 SYDVKM come from the germline V gene. CDR3 DNA: TGTGCCAGCAGTTTTAACAGGGGGCGCGGGAGCAATCAGCCCCAGCATTTT. This encodes CASSFNRGRGSNQPQHF.

A word on this clone: In the same sample, other DNA sequences code for this CDR3. The chain is built from TRBV5-1 and TRBJ2-7, with no clear D. Germline values: CDR1 SGHRS, CDR2 YFSETQ. The CDR3 totals 11 residues. The germline V and J ends were trimmed by 3 bases and 2 bases, with 3 bases remaining between them. The CDR3 bases are TGCGCCAGCAGCTCTACCTACGAGCAGTACTTC. This encodes CASSSTYEQYF.

This chain connects TRBV7-2 to TRBJ1-5; 7 positions match TRBD1. After removal of 4 bases from V and 3 bases from J, the junction contained 6 bases not matched to a gene. Germline CDR1 and CDR2: SGHTA and FQGNSA. The CDR3 sequence is 15 residues long. The CDR3: CASSSDRSYNQPQHF. The DNA for the CDR3 is TGTGCCAGCAGCTCGGACAGGTCCTACAATCAGCCCCAGCATTTT.

This sequence joins TRBV28 and TRBJ1-2; D gene uncertain. This CDR3 is built from 14 residues. Per germline, CDR1 MDHEN and CDR2 SYDVKM. V was shortened by 4 bases and J by 7 bases, with 16 bases between the two germline ends. The CDR3, as DNA: TGTGCCAGCAGTTCCTATCCCGGGTCAGGTGGCTACACCTTC. Protein product: CASSSYPGSGGYTF.

In nucleotides, the CDR3 is TGCGCCAGCAGTTTTGCGGGGACAGGGCTTACCGGGGAGCTGTTTTTT. It codes for CASSFAGTGLTGELFF. V usage is TRBV5-1 and J usage is TRBJ2-2; 9 nucleotides agree with TRBD1. The ends lost 5 bases at V and 5 bases at J; junction bases unmatched: 10. This CDR3 has 16 residues. Per germline, CDR1 SGHRS and CDR2 YFSETQ.

The gene calls are TRBV6-6 and TRBJ1-1; possibly TRBD1 for D (6 bases). V lost 8 bases to trimming and J lost 10 bases, with 20 bases between them. CDR1 and CDR2 from the germline V gene are MNHNY and SVGAGI (reference sequence). This CDR3 region has 13 residues. CDR3 loop: CASVLSSEGVAFF. CDR3 in DNA: TGTGCCAGCGTCTTATCTTCCGAGGGGGTAGCTTTCTTT.

The genes are TRBV27 and TRBJ1-3; a weak D match, TRBD1 (5 bases). Deletions cut 0 bases from V and 2 bases from J, with 8 bases between. Germline V CDR1 and CDR2: MNHEY, SMNVEV (reference sequence). This CDR3 has 15 residues. The chain's CDR3 is CASSLSARAGNTIYF. CDR3 nucleotides: TGTGCCAGCAGTTTATCGGCCAGGGCTGGAAACACCATATATTTT.

The V call is TRBV7-9, the J call TRBJ2-2, with D perhaps TRBD1 or TRBD2 (5 bases each). There are 15 residues in the CDR3. Germline assignment: CDR1 SEHNR and CDR2 FQNEAQ (reference sequence). The ends were cut back, 5 bases at V and 1 base at J, with 11 bases in the middle. The CDR3 here is CASSPRDLNTGELFF. The CDR3 DNA reads as TGTGCCAGCAGCCCCAGGGACCTGAACACCGGGGAGCTGTTTTTT.

The genes are TRBV25-1 and TRBJ1-1; a possible D gene is TRBD1 (5 bases). Germline CDR1 is MGHDK and CDR2 is SYGVNS. V was trimmed by 6 bases and J by 10 bases, leaving 15 bases between them. The CDR3 sequence is 12 residues long. The CDR3 reads CASREASGGAFF. The CDR3 coding sequence is TGTGCCAGCAGGGAGGCTTCCGGGGGAGCTTTCTTT.

The chain has TRBV27 and TRBJ1-5; the D is unclear. The CDR3 is 15 residues long. In germline, CDR1 is MNHEY, CDR2 SMNVEV (reference sequence). V gave up 6 bases and J gave up 2 bases, with 14 bases separating them. The CDR3 sequence is CASRPSGVRNQPQHF. DNA of the CDR3: TGTGCCAGCAGACCCAGCGGGGTTCGCAATCAGCCCCAGCATTTT.